Below are 7 T cell receptor beta chains sequenced from a single sample in a study of technical replicates of blood from a few donors. Repertoires were generated with immunoSEQ multiplex PCR, while TCRdb's copy carries only in-frame clones and drops some. The table records more than 70,000 clones, roughly 93% of them present only once. Sequencing input: T cells isolated from PBMCs. The receptor source for this set is a human donor in good health.

The count of this clone is one. The V call is TRBV7-9, the J call TRBJ2-1, with D possibly being TRBD1 (6 bases). Germline V lookup: CDR1 SEHNR, CDR2 FQNEAQ (reference sequence). CDR3 size: 15 residues. V lost 5 bases to trimming and J lost 0 bases, with 11 bases between them. CDR3 sequence reads: CASSADRSSYNEQFF. The CDR3 DNA reads as TGTGCCAGCAGCGCAGACAGGAGCTCCTACAATGAGCAGTTCTTC.

V and J are TRBV2 and TRBJ2-1, with D unresolved. The CDR3 is made up of 13 amino acids. V was clipped by 5 bases and J by 3 bases, with 8 bases between them. CDR1 is SNHLY, CDR2 FYNNEI, per germline. The CDR3 protein is CASSTLLYNEQFF. CDR3 DNA sequence: TGTGCCAGCAGTACTTTACTCTACAATGAGCAGTTCTTC.

The chain recombines TRBV6-4 with TRBJ2-1, with 7 nucleotides matching TRBD1. This CDR3 contains 12 residues. Germline values: CDR1 MRHNA, CDR2 SNTAGT. Losses at the gene ends were 8 bases for V and 10 bases for J; bases not matched to a gene: 8. The chain's CDR3 is CASRGQVVEQFF. CDR3 coding DNA: TGTGCCAGCCGCGGACAGGTAGTCGAGCAGTTCTTC.

This clone was picked up one time. The rearrangement joins TRBV6-4 to TRBJ2-2; D gene unclear. This CDR3 spans 14 amino acids. The V end lost 4 bases, the J end lost 5 bases, and 11 bases lay between the germline ends. Germline assignment: CDR1 MRHNA and CDR2 SNTAGT. The CDR3 DNA is TGTGCCAGCAGTGCACAGCCCAGTACCGGGGAGCTGTTTTTT. This codes for CASSAQPSTGELFF.

Note on this clone: Other DNA sequences in this sample translate to the same CDR3. The rearrangement links TRBV5-4 to TRBJ2-3; D gene unclear. The CDR3 runs to 15 residues. The ends were cut back, 0 bases at V and 0 bases at J, with 8 bases in the middle. Germline V CDR1 and CDR2: SGHNT, YYREEE (reference sequence). The DNA for the CDR3 is TGTGCCAGCAGCTTGGGCGGTGCTAGCACAGATACGCAGTATTTT. Its translation: CASSLGGASTDTQYF. The whole variable domain, remainder taken from reference TRBV5-4 and TRBJ2-3, is ETGVTQSPTHLIKTRGQQVTLRCSSQSGHNTVSWYQQALGQGPQFIFQYYREEENGRGNFPPRFSGLQFPNYSSELNVNALELDDSALYLCASSLGGASTDTQYFGPGTRLTVL.

This sequence joins TRBV6-6 and TRBJ2-7; possibly TRBD2 for D (6 bases). Germline V gene data show CDR1 as MNHNY and CDR2 as SVGAGI (reference sequence). With 7 bases removed from V and 5 bases from J, the gap between germline ends came to 15 bases. The CDR3 extends over 13 amino acids. The CDR3 reads CASKGLASHEQYF. CDR3 nucleotide sequence: TGTGCCAGCAAAGGGCTAGCGTCCCACGAGCAGTACTTC.

The chain carries TRBV6-1 and TRBJ2-7; 7 positions agree with TRBD1. The germline V gene has CDR1 MNHNS and CDR2 SASEGT. The CDR3 consists of 12 residues. The J segment lost 1 base and the V segment lost 6 bases, leaving 0 bases of the junction unmatched. The CDR3 DNA reads as TGTGCCAGCAGCAGGGGGTCCTACGAGCAGTACTTC. Amino acid sequence: CASSRGSYEQYF.